The 13 T cell receptor beta chains given below trace back to one sample, sequenced in a study of cytomegalovirus exposure and HLA in healthy donors. Amplification used 60 Vbeta primers and 13 Jbeta primers. The table came from immunoSEQ multiplex PCR; TCRdb's copy has only in-frame clones and leaves some out. The table includes roughly 150,000 clones, 80% to 85% detected once. The sequenced material came from PBMCs. The receptors were gathered from a boy aged 2 to 10 in good health and CMV-seronegative.

In its sample, this clone was seen a few times. V usage is TRBV5-4 and J usage is TRBJ2-3; no definite D call. Trimming shortened V by 4 bases and J by 2 bases, and 20 bases separated the two germline ends. Germline CDR1 reads SGHNT; CDR2 reads YYREEE (reference sequence). There are 17 residues in the CDR3. CDR3 bases: TGTGCCAGCAGCACCGGTTCCCCCCCCGTCCCCACAGATACGCAGTATTTT. Translated: CASSTGSPPVPTDTQYF.

The chain employs TRBV2 and TRBJ2-2; a weak D match, TRBD2 (7 bases). Germline assignment: CDR1 SNHLY and CDR2 FYNNEI. The CDR3 runs 17 residues. Trimming left V 0 bases short and J 4 bases short, with 15 bases between. The CDR3 loop is CASSEARRGRTTGELFF. CDR3 nucleotides: TGTGCCAGCAGTGAAGCGAGGCGGGGGCGTACCACCGGGGAGCTGTTTTTT.

V and J are TRBV9 and TRBJ1-2, with 9 bases lining up with TRBD1. Germline V gene data show CDR1 as SGDLS and CDR2 as YYNGEE. Trimming cost V 4 bases and J 7 bases; bases outside gene matches: 5. The CDR3 loop spans 13 amino acids. The CDR3: CASSLQGARGYTF. In DNA, the CDR3 is TGTGCCAGCAGCTTACAGGGGGCGCGTGGCTACACCTTC.

The chain joins TRBV30 to TRBJ2-1; 7 positions match TRBD1. Germline values: CDR1 GTSNPN, CDR2 SVGIG (reference sequence). The CDR3 is made up of 12 amino acids. J was trimmed by 11 bases and V by 6 bases; bases with no gene match: 10. The CDR3 here is CACSTGDGQQFF. The CDR3 nucleotides are TGTGCCTGTTCTACAGGGGATGGGCAGCAGTTCTTC.

This clone was observed a single time. Its ends do not fully match the called genes, so a read error is possible. V usage is TRBV19 and J usage is TRBJ2-7, with 7 bases aligning to TRBD1. Germline CDR1 and CDR2: LNHDA and SQIVND (reference sequence). The CDR3 has 12 residues. CDR3 protein: CASSIIGGERYF. Here the CDR3 DNA reads TGTGCCAGTAGTATAATAGGGGGCGAGCGGTACTTC.

This clone showed up just a few times. V and J are TRBV15 and TRBJ2-1; D is possibly TRBD1 (5 bases). Germline lookup yields CDR1 LNHNV and CDR2 YYDKDF (reference sequence). V dropped 3 bases and J dropped 9 bases, with 9 bases sitting between them. CDR3 length equals 12 residues. CDR3 sequence reads: CATSSLRGEQFF. The CDR3 DNA reads TGTGCCACCAGCAGCCTTAGGGGTGAGCAGTTCTTC.

The rearrangement links TRBV2 to TRBJ2-5; D gene ambiguous. The germline V gene encodes CDR1 SNHLY and CDR2 FYNNEI. The V and J ends lost 4 bases and 5 bases respectively, with 11 bases between them. This CDR3 is 13 amino acids long. CDR3 region: CASSGGRLETQYF. CDR3 bases: TGTGCCAGCAGTGGCGGTCGTTTGGAGACCCAGTACTTC.

This chain joins TRBV5-6 and TRBJ1-2; tentatively, D is TRBD1 (6 bases). Germline V lookup: CDR1 SGHDT, CDR2 YYEEEE. This CDR3 has 12 residues. Trimming removed 3 bases at V and 6 bases at J, with 9 bases between. The CDR3 DNA reads as TGTGCCAGCAGCTCCACAGGGAATGGCTACACCTTC. Its translation: CASSSTGNGYTF.

This chain joins TRBV6-1 and TRBJ2-7; 8 positions match TRBD1. V lost 0 bases, J lost 3 bases, and 7 bases stayed unmatched. CDR3 length equals 16 residues. The germline V gene encodes CDR1 MNHNS and CDR2 SASEGT. CDR3 coding DNA: TGTGCCAGCAGTGAAGCGCTTGGACAGGGCATCTACGAGCAGTACTTC. This translates into CASSEALGQGIYEQYF.

The genes are TRBV7-7 and TRBJ1-3; D ambiguous. V was clipped by 1 base and J by 3 bases, with 10 bases between them. CDR3 length: 15 amino acids. Looked up from germline, CDR1 is SSHAT and CDR2 is FNYEAQ (reference sequence). The CDR3 loop is CASSLGLGDGNTIYF. In nucleotides, the CDR3 is TGTGCCAGCAGCTTAGGACTGGGAGATGGAAACACCATATATTTT.

The J gene is TRBJ2-1, the V gene TRBV25-1; the D gene is possibly TRBD2 (6 bases). The germline V gene encodes CDR1 MGHDK and CDR2 SYGVNS. Trimming took 1 base from V and 3 from J, leaving 10 bases between them. The CDR3 is made up of 15 amino acids. As DNA, the CDR3 is TGTGCCAGCAGTGAATGGAGGGAGTACTACAATGAGCAGTTCTTC. Translated, it gives CASSEWREYYNEQFF.

This chain joins TRBV28 and TRBJ2-1; 8 bases align to TRBD1. V lost 4 bases and J lost 2; bases outside the gene matches: 10. This CDR3 has 17 amino acids. Germline V gene data show CDR1 as MDHEN and CDR2 as SYDVKM. CDR3 protein: CASSSTTVDRAYNEQFF. The CDR3 nucleotides read TGTGCCAGCAGTTCCACGACCGTGGACAGGGCCTACAATGAGCAGTTCTTC. Full variable domain (outside the CDR3, taken from reference TRBV28 and TRBJ2-1): DVKVTQSSRYLVKRTGEKVFLECVQDMDHENMFWYRQDPGLGLRLIYFSYDVKMKEKGDIPEGYSVSREKKERFSLILESASTNQTSMYLCASSSTTVDRAYNEQFFGPGTRLTVL.

This clone was picked up one time. The chain has TRBV15 and TRBJ1-4; 11 bases map to TRBD1. CDR1 and CDR2 (germline): LNHNV, YYDKDF (reference sequence). This CDR3 spans 17 amino acids. J lost 8 bases, V lost 0 bases, and 8 bases had no gene match. CDR3: CATSRDQDRGRDEKLFF. In nucleotides, the CDR3 is TGTGCCACCAGCAGAGATCAGGACAGGGGGCGGGACGAAAAACTGTTTTTT. Supplemented by reference TRBV15 and TRBJ1-4, the full variable domain reads DAMVIQNPRYQVTQFGKPVTLSCSQTLNHNVMYWYQQKSSQAPKLLFHYYDKDFNNEADTPDNFQSRRPNTSFCFLDIRSPGLGDTAMYLCATSRDQDRGRDEKLFFGSGTQLSVL.